This T cell receptor beta chain emerged from a study of T cell responses to AZD1222 COVID-19 vaccine. For the study at large: Second doses that came at about 4 or about 12 weeks were put together. Study-wide results and caveats: Repertoires were obtained only post-peak T cell response. Among the donors, most were white British and more were female, and clonal diversity was possibly underestimated. Dominant CD4 TCR responses targeted spike regions 160-218 and 743-854.

Clones were sequenced by immunoSEQ multiplex PCR, and TCRdb holds only the in-frame ones, with some missing. The table has about 130,000 clones, 90% to 95% seen once. About this clone itself: Its matching antigen is unknown.

The CDR3 loop spans 14 amino acids. Germline assignment: CDR1 ENHRY and CDR2 SYGVKD. V lost 0 bases, J lost 4 bases, and 7 bases lay in between. The input for sequencing was peripheral blood, taken on day 0 of AZD1222 vaccination. This sequence was found in an adult in good health. The chain couples TRBV10-3 to TRBJ1-5; D not resolved. CDR3 in DNA: TGTGCCATCAGTGAGTCACGGATAAATCAGCCCCAGCATTTT. Translating it yields CAISESRINQPQHF.